This T cell receptor beta chain is drawn from a study of blood T cell repertoires in COVID-19. The wider study: PBMCs, B-cell-depleted T cells, or T cells provided the cDNA or gDNA that made up the material.

About this clone itself: The same CDR3 is also encoded by other DNA sequences in this sample.

TCRdb's copy holds only in-frame clones and misses some; the assay was immunoSEQ multiplex PCR. The data hold 250,000 to 300,000 clones, with 75% to 85% observed a single time. The receptor comes from a man aged 50 to 59 with active or convalescent COVID-19. The sequenced sample was peripheral blood.

The CDR3 sequence: CASSSRQNTEAFF. The CDR3, as DNA: TGTGCCAGCAGCTCCCGACAGAACACTGAAGCTTTCTTT. The chain links TRBV7-9 to TRBJ1-1; D uncertain. CDR1 is SEHNR and CDR2 is FQNEAQ in the germline V gene (reference sequence). With 4 bases removed from V and 1 base from J, the gap between germline ends came to 7 bases. The CDR3 runs 13 residues.